These 22 T cell receptor beta chains share one sample of origin, sequenced in a study of control samples from healthy donors and cancer patients. Clones were sequenced by immunoSEQ multiplex PCR, and TCRdb holds only the in-frame ones, with some missing. The sample has 95,000 to 100,000 clones, about 89% seen once. The sequencing sample was made of blood. Source of these receptors: a man under 40 in good health.

The chain couples TRBV14 to TRBJ2-1; 8 bases are a match to TRBD2. The CDR3 has 15 residues. With 2 bases clipped from V and 3 bases from J, the junction kept 3 bases outside the gene matches. CDR1 is SGHDN, CDR2 FVKESK, per germline. The chain's CDR3 is CASSQRLASYNEQFF. The DNA for the CDR3 is TGTGCCAGCAGCCAACGACTAGCGAGCTACAATGAGCAGTTCTTC.

The chain employs TRBV9 and TRBJ1-3; TRBD1 matches at 8 bases. J gave up 4 bases and V 4 bases, and 7 bases lay outside the gene matches. This CDR3 is 15 amino acids long. CDR1 and CDR2 from the germline V gene are SGDLS and YYNGEE. The CDR3 sequence is CASSSDRGSGNTIYF. The DNA of the CDR3 is TGTGCCAGCAGCTCCGACAGGGGTTCGGGAAACACCATATATTTT.

This chain uses TRBV2 with TRBJ1-2, with D tentatively TRBD1 (6 bases). CDR3 length: 14 amino acids. V was shortened by 6 bases and J by 5 bases, with 16 bases between the two germline ends. CDR1 is SNHLY, CDR2 FYNNEI, per germline. As DNA, the CDR3 is TGTGCCAGCAGAAGGGGGAATCTGGGTTATGGCTACACCTTC. Protein: CASRRGNLGYGYTF.

The chain combines TRBV24-1 with TRBJ2-5; TRBD1 matches at 9 bases. With V trimmed by 6 bases and J by 6 bases, 10 bases remained unmatched. The CDR3 runs to 15 residues. Germline CDR1 KGHDR, CDR2 SFDVKD. This CDR3 reads CATSTTGGGVQTQYF. CDR3 DNA sequence: TGTGCCACCAGTACGACAGGGGGGGGAGTACAGACCCAGTACTTC.

The chain joins TRBV15 to TRBJ2-7; a possible D gene is TRBD1 (7 bases). The germline V gene encodes CDR1 LNHNV and CDR2 YYDKDF (reference sequence). V dropped 1 base and J dropped 3 bases, with 10 bases sitting between them. The CDR3 runs to 14 residues. The CDR3 DNA sequence: TGTGCCACCAGCAGAGGACAGGGAGGCTACGAGCAGTACTTC. Its protein is CATSRGQGGYEQYF. Drawing the rest from reference TRBV15 and TRBJ2-7, the complete variable domain is DAMVIQNPRYQVTQFGKPVTLSCSQTLNHNVMYWYQQKSSQAPKLLFHYYDKDFNNEADTPDNFQSRRPNTSFCFLDIRSPGLGDTAMYLCATSRGQGGYEQYFGPGTRLTVT.

The chain combines TRBV30 with TRBJ2-1, with TRBD2 matching over 8 bases. The CDR3 loop spans 12 amino acids. The V gene end was trimmed by 0 bases and the J gene end by 12 bases; junction bases not matched to a gene: 4. CDR1 is GTSNPN and CDR2 is SVGIG in the germline V gene (reference sequence). CDR3 sequence reads: CAWSVSAGGQFF. The CDR3 region has the DNA TGTGCCTGGAGTGTGTCGGCGGGAGGGCAGTTCTTC.

The V and J genes are TRBV18 and TRBJ1-1; D not resolved. Germline CDR1 is KGHSH and CDR2 is LQKENI. The V gene lost 2 bases and the J gene lost 1 base, with 8 bases spanning the gap. The CDR3 has 14 residues. The CDR3 is CASSPRNRNTEAFF. The CDR3 DNA sequence: TGTGCCAGCTCACCAAGGAACAGGAACACTGAAGCTTTCTTT.

The chain joins TRBV12-5 to TRBJ2-5; 9 nucleotides match TRBD2. This CDR3 comprises 17 residues. The trim removed 0 bases at V and 1 base at J, leaving 6 bases unmatched. Germline V lookup: CDR1 LGHNT, CDR2 FRNRAP. CDR3 amino acids: CASGLVLAGGGQETQYF. The CDR3 DNA reads as TGTGCTAGTGGTTTGGTACTAGCGGGCGGCGGCCAAGAGACCCAGTACTTC.

The CDR3, as DNA: TGTGCCAGCAGCAGCGAACAGGGGAGGAACTATGGCTACACCTTC. Its translation is CASSSEQGRNYGYTF. The chain employs TRBV5-4 and TRBJ1-2, with 7 nucleotides matching TRBD1. V shed 4 bases, J shed 2 bases, and the junction held 8 bases outside the gene matches. The germline gives CDR1 SGHNT, CDR2 YYREEE (reference sequence). This CDR3 is built from 15 residues.

This chain links TRBV4-3 with TRBJ2-5, with a possible D match to TRBD2 (6 bases). V was shortened by 3 bases and J by 1 base, with 9 bases between the two germline ends. Germline CDR1 reads LGHNA; CDR2 reads YSLEER. This CDR3 has 14 residues. CDR3 protein: CASSHGSGQETQYF. The CDR3 region has the DNA TGCGCCAGCAGCCACGGTAGCGGCCAAGAGACCCAGTACTTC.

J is TRBJ2-2 and V is TRBV18; tentative D call: TRBD1 (6 bases). This CDR3 comprises 15 residues. Trimming shortened V by 5 bases and J by 3 bases, and 13 bases separated the two germline ends. CDR1 is KGHSH and CDR2 is LQKENI in the germline V gene. CDR3 in amino acids: CASSSITGHTGELFF. CDR3 coding DNA: TGTGCCAGCTCATCAATAACAGGGCACACCGGGGAGCTGTTTTTT.

V gene TRBV28 combines with J gene TRBJ1-3; D not certain. The CDR3 has 13 amino acids. V dropped 8 bases and J dropped 4 bases, with 12 bases sitting between them. Germline loops: CDR1 MDHEN, CDR2 SYDVKM. CDR3 in DNA: TGTGCCAGCGTAGAGAGGCCGGGAAACACCATATATTTT. This translates into CASVERPGNTIYF.

This chain connects TRBV7-2 to TRBJ2-3, with 9 bases identical to TRBD2. This CDR3 is built from 16 residues. Germline CDR1 SGHTA, CDR2 FQGNSA. J lost 6 bases, V lost 1 base, and 8 bases had no gene match. This chain's CDR3 is CASSLESSGATDTQYF. In DNA form, the CDR3 reads TGTGCCAGCAGCTTAGAGTCTAGCGGGGCGACCGATACGCAGTATTTT.

The chain employs TRBV28 and TRBJ2-3; 9 positions match TRBD2. The V segment lost 6 bases and the J segment 2 bases; nucleotides outside the gene matches: 15. Germline V CDR1 and CDR2: MDHEN, SYDVKM. The CDR3 covers 18 residues. CDR3 residues: CASRSFRLAEPDTDTQYF. DNA of the CDR3: TGTGCCAGCAGGTCTTTCCGACTAGCGGAGCCAGACACAGATACGCAGTATTTT.

The chain joins TRBV5-6 to TRBJ2-7, with 10 bases that match TRBD2. This CDR3 region has 15 residues. Looked up from germline, CDR1 is SGHDT and CDR2 is YYEEEE. J gave up 4 bases and V 2 bases, and 6 bases lay outside the gene matches. The CDR3 spells CASSFSPSGSYEQYF. The CDR3 DNA follows: TGTGCCAGCAGCTTCTCACCTAGCGGGAGTTACGAGCAGTACTTC.

This chain uses TRBV6-1 with TRBJ1-1, with 7 bases identical to TRBD1. The germline V gene has CDR1 MNHNS and CDR2 SASEGT. J was trimmed by 7 bases and V by 2 bases; bases with no gene match: 10. The CDR3 runs to 15 residues. The chain's CDR3 is CASSEPGQRFNEAFF. DNA of the CDR3: TGTGCCAGCAGTGAACCGGGACAGAGGTTTAATGAAGCTTTCTTT.

This chain connects TRBV11-2 to TRBJ2-6; no clear D. CDR1 is SGHAT and CDR2 is FQNNGV in the germline V gene. The V gene lost 0 bases and the J gene lost 0 bases, with 9 bases spanning the gap. There are 17 residues in the CDR3. The CDR3 sequence is CASSLERLASGANVLTF. Here the CDR3 DNA reads TGTGCCAGCAGCTTAGAACGGCTCGCCTCTGGGGCCAACGTCCTGACTTTC.

The chain couples TRBV28 to TRBJ2-7; 7 positions match TRBD1. There are 14 residues in the CDR3. Germline V lookup: CDR1 MDHEN, CDR2 SYDVKM. J gave up 3 bases and V 7 bases, and 9 bases lay outside the gene matches. The CDR3, as DNA: TGTGCCAGCAAGGCACTAGGGGGCCACTACGAGCAGTACTTC. Its translation: CASKALGGHYEQYF.

The genes are TRBV5-1 and TRBJ1-1, with D unresolved. The CDR3 runs to 14 residues. Germline V gene lookup returns CDR1 SGHRS and CDR2 YFSETQ. Trimming stripped 0 bases from V and 1 base from J, with 7 bases between. CDR3 in amino acids: CASSLGRGNTEAFF. Written as DNA, the CDR3 is TGCGCCAGCAGCTTGGGACGCGGGAACACTGAAGCTTTCTTT.

CDR3 DNA: TGTGCCAGCAGTTTTCTAGCGGGAGCCGGGGAGCTGTTTTTT. This translates into CASSFLAGAGELFF. This sequence joins TRBV28 and TRBJ2-2; TRBD2 matches at 10 bases. This CDR3 region has 14 residues. J lost 6 bases, V lost 3 bases, and 1 base had no gene match. CDR1 and CDR2 from the germline V gene are MDHEN and SYDVKM.

This sequence joins TRBV3-1 (or the pseudogene TRBV3-2) and TRBJ2-2, with a tentative D call TRBD2 (6 bases). V lost 1 base to trimming and J lost 5 bases, with 8 bases between them. The CDR3 extends over 14 amino acids. CDR1 and CDR2 from the germline V gene are LGHDT and YNNKEL (reference sequence). Here the CDR3 DNA reads TGTGCCAGCAGCCAAGTGGGGGGTACCGGGGAGCTGTTTTTT. Encoded protein: CASSQVGGTGELFF.

This chain joins TRBV18 and TRBJ2-5; D uncertain. The germline gives CDR1 KGHSH, CDR2 LQKENI. Trimming removed 3 bases at V and 1 base at J, with 6 bases between. The CDR3 has 13 amino acids. CDR3 in DNA: TGTGCCAGCTCACCGGTTCGCCAAGAGACCCAGTACTTC. Encoded protein: CASSPVRQETQYF.